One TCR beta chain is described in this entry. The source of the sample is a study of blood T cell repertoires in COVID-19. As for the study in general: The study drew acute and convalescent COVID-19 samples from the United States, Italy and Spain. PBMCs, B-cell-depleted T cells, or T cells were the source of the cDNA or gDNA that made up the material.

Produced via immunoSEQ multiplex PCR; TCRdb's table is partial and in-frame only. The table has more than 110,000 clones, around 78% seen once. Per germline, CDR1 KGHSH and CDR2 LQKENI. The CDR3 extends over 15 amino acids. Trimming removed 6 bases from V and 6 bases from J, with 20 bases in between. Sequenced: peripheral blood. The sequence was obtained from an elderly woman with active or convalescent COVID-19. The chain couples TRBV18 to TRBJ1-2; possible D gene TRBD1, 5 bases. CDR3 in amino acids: CASSDLGLRGDGYTF. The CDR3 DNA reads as TGTGCCAGCTCGGACCTGGGGCTTCGTGGGGATGGCTACACCTTC.